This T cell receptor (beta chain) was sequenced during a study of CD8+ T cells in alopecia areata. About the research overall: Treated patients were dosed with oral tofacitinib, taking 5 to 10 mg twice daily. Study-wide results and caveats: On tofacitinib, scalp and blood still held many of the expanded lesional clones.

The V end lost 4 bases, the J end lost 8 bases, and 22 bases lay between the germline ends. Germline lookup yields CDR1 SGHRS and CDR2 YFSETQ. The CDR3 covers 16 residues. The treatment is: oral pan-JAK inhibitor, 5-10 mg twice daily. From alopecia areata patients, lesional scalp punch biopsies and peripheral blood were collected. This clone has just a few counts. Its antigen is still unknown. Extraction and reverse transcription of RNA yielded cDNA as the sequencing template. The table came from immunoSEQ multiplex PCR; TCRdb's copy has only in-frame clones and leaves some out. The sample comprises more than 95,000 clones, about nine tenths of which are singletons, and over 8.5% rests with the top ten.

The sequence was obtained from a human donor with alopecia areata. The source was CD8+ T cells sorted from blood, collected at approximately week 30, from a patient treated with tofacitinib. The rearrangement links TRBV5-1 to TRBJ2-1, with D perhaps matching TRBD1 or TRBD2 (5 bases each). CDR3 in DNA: TGCGCCAGCAGCCTCAATGAGGGGCGGCCCGTGGATGAGCAGTTCTTC. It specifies CASSLNEGRPVDEQFF.